A single T cell receptor (beta chain) is shown here with its context. The antigen remains unidentified. These data originate in a study of T cells expressing NK-cell markers. The wider study: Just one sequenced donor of eight was HCMV-seronegative, while seven were seropositive. Study results and caveats: Dominant NKG2C+ clonotypes in a handful of donors made up roughly 1.0-7.0% of CD8+ T cells. In four donors, dominant clonotypes made up about 28.3-65% of CD3+CD56-NKG2C+ cells.

TCRdb re-called the 5' RACE reads and shows each CDR3 protein once, DNA omitted. Here the sample table reports 500,000 or so distinct CDR3 sequences. Germline loops: CDR1 KGHSH, CDR2 LQKENI. This CDR3 spans 15 amino acids. The sequenced material came from blood T cells: a sorted CD56 or NKG2C T cell subset, CD4+ or CD8+ T cells, or bulk PBMC T cells (not recorded which). The origin of this receptor is a man aged 18 to 29 in good health. The J gene is TRBJ1-1, the V gene TRBV18. The CDR3 sequence is CASSPREGMNTEAFF.